The clone carrying this T cell receptor (beta chain) has at least ten counts. What it binds is unknown. TCR beta CDR3 amplification used RNA transcripts. Second-round multiplex PCR came after first-round RT-PCR with HTBI primers. TCRdb reanalysed the multiplex PCR reads using MiXCR and keeps one entry per CDR3 protein. Of fewer than 400,000 distinct CDR3 sequences listed, roughly 18% are singletons. CDR3 length equals 12 residues. With 0 bases removed from V and 6 bases from J, the gap between germline ends came to 7 bases. The germline V gene encodes CDR1 SGHRS and CDR2 YFSETQ. This sample was included in a study of Graves' ophthalmopathy and Graves' hyperthyroidism. Active ophthalmopathy (CAS at least 3, NOSPECS at least 4), lasting under 3 months. Sampling approximately 10 ml of fresh peripheral blood provided the PBMCs. Findings and limits, study-wide: Most clonotypes expanded in thyroid above 0.001 frequency were present in blood too.

The clonotype originates from a woman under 30 with Graves' ophthalmopathy. This rearrangement joins TRBV5-1 to TRBJ2-7, with no clear D. Sequenced input: peripheral blood. CDR3 region: CASSLVGFEQYF. CDR3 DNA: TGCGCCAGCAGCTTGGTGGGTTTCGAGCAGTACTTC.